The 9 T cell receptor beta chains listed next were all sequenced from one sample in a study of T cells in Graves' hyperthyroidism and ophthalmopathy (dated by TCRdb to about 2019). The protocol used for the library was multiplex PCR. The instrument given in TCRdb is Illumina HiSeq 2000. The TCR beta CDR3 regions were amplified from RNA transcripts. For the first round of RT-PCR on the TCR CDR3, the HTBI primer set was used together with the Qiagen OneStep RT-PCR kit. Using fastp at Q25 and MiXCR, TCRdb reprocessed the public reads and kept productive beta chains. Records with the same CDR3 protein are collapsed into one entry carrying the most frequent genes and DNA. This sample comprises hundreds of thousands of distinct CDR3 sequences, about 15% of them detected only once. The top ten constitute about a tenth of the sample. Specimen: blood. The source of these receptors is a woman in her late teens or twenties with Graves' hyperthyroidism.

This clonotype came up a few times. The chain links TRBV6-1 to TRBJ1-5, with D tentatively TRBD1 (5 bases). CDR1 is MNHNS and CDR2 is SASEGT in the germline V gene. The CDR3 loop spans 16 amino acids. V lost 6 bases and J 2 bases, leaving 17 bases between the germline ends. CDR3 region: CASSLQGTAGNQPQHF. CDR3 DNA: TGTGCCAGCAGCCTCCAAGGGACGGCCGGCAATCAGCCCCAGCATTTT.

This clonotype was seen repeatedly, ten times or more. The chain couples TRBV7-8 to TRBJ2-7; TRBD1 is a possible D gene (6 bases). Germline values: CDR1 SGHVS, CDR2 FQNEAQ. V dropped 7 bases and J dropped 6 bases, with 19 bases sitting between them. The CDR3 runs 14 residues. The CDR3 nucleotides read TGTGCCAGCATCATAACAGGGCCGGTGGGCGAGCAGTACTTC. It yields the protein CASIITGPVGEQYF.

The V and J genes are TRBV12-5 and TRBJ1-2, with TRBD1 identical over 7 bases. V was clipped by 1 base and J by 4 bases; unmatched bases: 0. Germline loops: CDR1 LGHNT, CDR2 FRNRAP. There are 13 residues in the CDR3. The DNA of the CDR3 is TGTGCTAGTGGTTTGGACAGGGGCTATGGCTACACCTTC. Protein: CASGLDRGYGYTF.

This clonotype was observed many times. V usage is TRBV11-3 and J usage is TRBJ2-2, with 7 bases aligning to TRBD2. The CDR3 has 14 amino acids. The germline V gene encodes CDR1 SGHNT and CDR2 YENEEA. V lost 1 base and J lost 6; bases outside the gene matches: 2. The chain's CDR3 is CASSLAGLAGELFF. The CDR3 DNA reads TGTGCCAGCAGCTTAGCCGGACTAGCCGGGGAGCTGTTTTTT.

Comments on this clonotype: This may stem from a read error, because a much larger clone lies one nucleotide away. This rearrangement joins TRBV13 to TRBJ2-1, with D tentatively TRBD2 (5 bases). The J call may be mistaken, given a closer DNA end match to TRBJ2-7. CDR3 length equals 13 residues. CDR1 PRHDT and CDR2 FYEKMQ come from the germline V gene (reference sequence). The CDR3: CASSVRGYNEQYF. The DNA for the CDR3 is TGTGCCAGCAGCGTTCGGGGATACAATGAGCAGTACTTC.

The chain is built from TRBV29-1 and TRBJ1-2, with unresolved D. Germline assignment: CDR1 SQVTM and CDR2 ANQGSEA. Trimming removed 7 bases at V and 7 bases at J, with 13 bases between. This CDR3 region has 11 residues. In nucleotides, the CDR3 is TGCAGCGCCCTTTACTTGGTTGGCTACACCTTC. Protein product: CSALYLVGYTF.

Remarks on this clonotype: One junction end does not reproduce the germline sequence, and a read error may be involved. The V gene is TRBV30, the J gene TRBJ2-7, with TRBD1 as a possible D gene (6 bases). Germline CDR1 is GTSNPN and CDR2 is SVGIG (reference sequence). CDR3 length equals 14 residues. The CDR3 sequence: CAWGVRKGGYKQYF. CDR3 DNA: TGTGCCTGGGGTGTAAGAAAAGGGGGTTATAAGCAGTACTTC.

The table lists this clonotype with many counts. The CDR3 reads CSAKVGSGLNNEQFF. The CDR3, as DNA: TGCAGTGCCAAAGTAGGTAGCGGGCTTAACAATGAGCAGTTCTTC. V is TRBV20-1 and J is TRBJ2-1, with 7 bases matching TRBD2. Germline V lookup: CDR1 DFQATT, CDR2 SNEGSKA (reference sequence). The CDR3 runs to 15 residues. V lost 6 bases to trimming and J lost 5 bases; unmatched junction nucleotides: 13.

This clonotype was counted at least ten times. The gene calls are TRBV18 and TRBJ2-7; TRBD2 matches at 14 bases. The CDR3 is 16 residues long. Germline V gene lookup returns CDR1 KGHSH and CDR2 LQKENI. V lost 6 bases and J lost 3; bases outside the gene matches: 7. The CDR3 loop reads CASSLGLAGEGYEQYF. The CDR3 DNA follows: TGTGCCAGCTCCCTGGGACTAGCGGGAGAGGGCTACGAGCAGTACTTC.